This T cell receptor beta chain was identified during a study of neurological immune-mediated disorders. Study findings and constraints: The repertoires of 18 of 34 multiple sclerosis patients fell into one related-CDR3 cluster (a possible signature) under phylogenetic grouping.

V shed 6 bases, J shed 4 bases, and the junction held 15 bases outside the gene matches. The V gene's germline CDR1 is DFQATT and CDR2 SNEGSKA (reference sequence). The CDR3 loop spans 16 amino acids. TCRdb reprocessed the 5' RACE reads with MiXCR, giving one entry per CDR3 protein. The sample has about 50,000 distinct CDR3 sequences, about 4% seen once. This clonotype was seen only a few times. Its antigen is not known. The rearrangement joins TRBV20-1 to TRBJ2-7; 10 bases are shared with TRBD2. This sequence was found in a man in his fifties with multiple sclerosis. Sequences were obtained from PBMCs. Here the CDR3 reads CSAQAALAGSTYEQYF. For the CDR3, the DNA is TGCAGTGCCCAGGCCGCACTAGCGGGATCCACTTACGAGCAGTACTTC.